These 17 T cell receptor beta chains were sequenced from one sample in a study of radiotherapy plus CTLA-4 blockade in lung cancer. Sequencing used immunoSEQ multiplex PCR; TCRdb keeps in-frame clones, though not all of them. The table has about 77,000 clones, nearly 75% seen once. Sequenced here: peripheral blood, sampled from a patient treated with radiotherapy plus ipilimumab. These TCRs come from a human donor with non-small cell lung cancer whose response to radiotherapy plus ipilimumab could not be evaluated.

The rearrangement uses TRBV2 and TRBJ1-1, with 11 nucleotides matching TRBD1. This CDR3 is 15 amino acids long. V lost 5 bases, J lost 4 bases, and 6 bases stayed unmatched. Per the germline V gene, CDR1 is SNHLY and CDR2 is FYNNEI. DNA of the CDR3: TGTGCCAGCAGTAGGACAGGGGGCGTTGGCACTGAAGCTTTCTTT. Translating it yields CASSRTGGVGTEAFF.

The V gene is TRBV2, the J gene TRBJ1-4; 7 bases are a match to TRBD1. The CDR3 length is 15 residues. V trimming: 5 bases; J trimming: 2 bases; junction bases outside the gene matches: 5. The V gene's germline CDR1 is SNHLY and CDR2 FYNNEI. In DNA, the CDR3 is TGTGCCAGCAGTCCAGTAGGGGGCACTAATGAAAAACTGTTTTTT. This translates into CASSPVGGTNEKLFF.

The chain has TRBV2 and TRBJ2-6; 11 nucleotides line up with TRBD1. The CDR3 covers 17 residues. Germline CDR1 SNHLY, CDR2 FYNNEI. The V and J ends lost 4 bases and 0 bases, in that order; junction bases with no gene match: 2. In DNA form, the CDR3 reads TGTGCCAGCAGTGCGGACAGGGGGCTCTCTGGGGCCAACGTCCTGACTTTC. Its translation: CASSADRGLSGANVLTF.

The V and J genes are TRBV6-6 and TRBJ2-7, with 12 bases matching TRBD2. In germline, CDR1 is MNHNY, CDR2 SVGAGI (reference sequence). Germline trimming cut 6 bases from V and 3 bases from J; bases unmatched to any gene: 6. The CDR3 consists of 15 residues. The CDR3 region is CASRDLAGGVYEQYF. CDR3 nucleotides: TGTGCCAGCAGGGATCTAGCGGGGGGGGTCTACGAGCAGTACTTC.

V gene TRBV5-6 combines with J gene TRBJ1-2, with no clear D. Looked up from germline, CDR1 is SGHDT and CDR2 is YYEEEE. The CDR3 has 13 amino acids. V lost 0 bases, J lost 2 bases, and 5 bases lay in between. In nucleotides, the CDR3 is TGTGCCAGCAGCTTGGCCCCGAACTATGGCTACACCTTC. This codes for CASSLAPNYGYTF.

This clone was picked up many times. The rearrangement joins TRBV21-1 to TRBJ1-2; the table assigns TRBD1, which was not confirmed against the DNA. TRBV21-1 is designated a pseudogene. This CDR3 region has 17 residues. This CDR3 is CASSPSGQGAVDYGYTF. DNA of the CDR3: TGTGCCAGCAGCCCCTCTGGACAGGGGGCAGTAGACTATGGCTACACCTTC.

The chain links TRBV15 to TRBJ2-7, with D hard to call. The germline V and J ends were trimmed by 0 bases and 6 bases, with 18 bases remaining between them. The germline V gene encodes CDR1 LNHNV and CDR2 YYDKDF (reference sequence). The CDR3 length is 16 residues. The CDR3 sequence: CATSRELMGRTGEQYF. In nucleotides, the CDR3 is TGTGCCACCAGCAGAGAACTCATGGGCCGAACCGGCGAGCAGTACTTC.

This clone was observed a single time. V usage is TRBV15 and J usage is TRBJ2-7, with a weak D call TRBD1 (5 bases). The germline V gene has CDR1 LNHNV and CDR2 YYDKDF (reference sequence). Trimming cost V 8 bases and J 1 base, with 15 bases left between them. The CDR3 sequence is 14 residues long. The CDR3 DNA is TGTGCCACCGCAGGGCAGCCTGTATCCTACGAGCAGTACTTC. It encodes CATAGQPVSYEQYF.

In the case of this clone: Other nucleotide sequences from this sample produce the same CDR3. J is TRBJ2-7 and V is TRBV5-5, with D possibly TRBD1 on 6 matching bases. Germline V gene sequence: CDR1 SGHKS, CDR2 YYEKEE (reference sequence). The CDR3 has 15 residues. Trimming cost V 4 bases and J 6 bases, with 20 bases left between them. The CDR3 nucleotides are TGTGCCAGCAGCCCCCTCGTAGCAGGGGTGTCCGAGCAGTACTTC. Protein sequence: CASSPLVAGVSEQYF.

The chain couples TRBV7-3 to TRBJ2-7, with 7 positions matching TRBD1. This CDR3 contains 15 residues. The V gene end was trimmed by 1 base and the J gene end by 5 bases; junction bases not matched to a gene: 8. Germline lookup yields CDR1 SGHTA and CDR2 FQGTGA. The CDR3, as DNA: TGTGCCAGCAGCTTAAAGCAGGGGGAATCCCACGAGCAGTACTTC. Residues: CASSLKQGESHEQYF.

The chain recombines TRBV27 with TRBJ2-7, with TRBD1 identical over 8 bases. Per the germline V gene, CDR1 is MNHEY and CDR2 is SMNVEV (reference sequence). V lost 3 bases, J lost 8 bases, and 3 bases stayed unmatched. The length of the CDR3 is 12 residues. CDR3 protein: CASSLGQDQQYF. The CDR3 DNA follows: TGTGCCAGCAGTTTGGGACAGGACCAGCAGTACTTC.

Comment on this clone: One junction end does not reproduce the germline sequence, and a read error may be involved. The chain joins TRBV7-2 to TRBJ2-1, with 10 bases lining up with TRBD2. CDR3 length: 16 residues. Germline V gene sequence: CDR1 SGHTA, CDR2 FQGNSA. The chain's CDR3 is CASSLGSGGAYSEQFF. The CDR3 nucleotides are TGTGCCAGCAGCTTAGGAAGCGGGGGGGCGTACAGTGAGCAGTTCTTC.

The rearrangement joins TRBV7-8 to TRBJ1-2; D remains ambiguous. This CDR3 is 14 amino acids long. CDR1 SGHVS and CDR2 FQNEAQ come from the germline V gene. Deletions cut 2 bases from V and 0 bases from J, with 7 bases between. The CDR3 DNA sequence: TGTGCCAGCAGCTTAAACAGTCCTAACTATGGCTACACCTTC. Protein: CASSLNSPNYGYTF.

There are a few counts of this clone. The chain has TRBV19 and TRBJ1-4, with D maybe TRBD1 (6 bases). V was pared by 5 bases and J by 4 bases, with 11 bases between. The CDR3 loop spans 14 amino acids. Per germline, CDR1 LNHDA and CDR2 SQIVND (reference sequence). Here the CDR3 reads CASSFGQFNEKLFF. CDR3 bases: TGTGCCAGTAGTTTCGGACAGTTTAATGAAAAACTGTTTTTT.

The V and J genes are TRBV7-2 and TRBJ2-5; 9 bases are shared with TRBD2. This CDR3 has 15 residues. Germline CDR1 SGHTA, CDR2 FQGNSA. V trimming: 2 bases; J trimming: 1 base; junction bases outside the gene matches: 2. The chain's CDR3 is CASSLLRGGQETQYF. The CDR3 DNA reads as TGTGCCAGCAGCTTATTGCGGGGGGGCCAAGAGACCCAGTACTTC.

J is TRBJ1-2 and V is TRBV28; 7 positions agree with TRBD1. Germline loops: CDR1 MDHEN, CDR2 SYDVKM. This CDR3 comprises 16 residues. Germline trimming cut 5 bases from V and 2 bases from J; bases unmatched to any gene: 11. This chain's CDR3 is CASSHPSQGLNYGYTF. CDR3 DNA: TGTGCCAGCAGTCACCCTTCACAGGGGCTCAACTATGGCTACACCTTC.

The chain joins TRBV1 to TRBJ2-7; whether TRBD2, the table's D call, matches the DNA was not checked. TRBV1 represents a pseudogene. There are 15 residues in the CDR3. CDR3 residues: CTSSRKYRSNYEQYF. Written as DNA, the CDR3 is TGCACCAGCAGCCGAAAGTATCGGAGTAACTACGAGCAGTACTTC.